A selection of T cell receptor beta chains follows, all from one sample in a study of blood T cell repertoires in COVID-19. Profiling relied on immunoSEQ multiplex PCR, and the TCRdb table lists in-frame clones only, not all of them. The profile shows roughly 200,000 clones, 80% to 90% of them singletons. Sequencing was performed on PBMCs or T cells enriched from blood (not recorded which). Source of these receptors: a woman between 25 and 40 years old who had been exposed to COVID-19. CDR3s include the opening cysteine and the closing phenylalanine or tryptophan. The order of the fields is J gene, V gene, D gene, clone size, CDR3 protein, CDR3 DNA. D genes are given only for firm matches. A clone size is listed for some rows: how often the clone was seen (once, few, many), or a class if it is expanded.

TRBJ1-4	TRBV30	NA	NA	CAWSVGVGMSEKLFF	TGTGCCTGGAGTGTCGGGGTCGGAATGTCCGAAAAACTGTTTTTT
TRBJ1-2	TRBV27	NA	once	CASRPSGGTLYGYTF	TGTGCCAGCAGGCCCTCGGGGGGGACACTTTATGGCTACACCTTC
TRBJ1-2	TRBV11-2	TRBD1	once	CASSPTRDRGNGYTF	TGTGCCAGCAGCCCAACGCGGGACAGGGGGAATGGCTACACCTTC
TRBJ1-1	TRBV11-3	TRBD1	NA	CASSPGQGITEAFF	TGTGCCAGCAGCCCCGGACAGGGAATCACTGAAGCTTTCTTT
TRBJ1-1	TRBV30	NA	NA	CAWSATGEAFF	TGTGCCTGGAGTGCCACGGGGGAAGCTTTCTTT
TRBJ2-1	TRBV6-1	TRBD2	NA	CASSEGGGAHNEQFF	TGTGCCAGCAGTGAAGGCGGGGGGGCCCACAATGAGCAGTTCTTC
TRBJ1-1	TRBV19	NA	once	CASTASGGFGVAFF	TGTGCCAGTACCGCAAGTGGAGGATTCGGGGTAGCTTTCTTT
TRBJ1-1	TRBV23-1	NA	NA	CASSQSWAAEAFF	TGCGCCAGCAGTCAATCCTGGGCAGCTGAAGCTTTCTTT
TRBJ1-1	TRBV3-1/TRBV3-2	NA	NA	CASSQDAGRGEAFF	TGTGCCAGCAGCCAAGACGCGGGGAGGGGTGAAGCTTTCTTT
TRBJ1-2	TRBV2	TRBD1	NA	CASGTGNYGYTF	TGTGCCAGCGGGACAGGGAACTATGGCTACACCTTC
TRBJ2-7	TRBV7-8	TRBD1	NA	CASSPYRGRAVF	TGTGCCAGCAGCCCCTACAGGGGGCGAGCGGTCTTC
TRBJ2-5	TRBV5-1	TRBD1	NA	CASYRGPEETQYF	TGCGCCAGCTACAGGGGGCCGGAGGAGACCCAGTACTTC
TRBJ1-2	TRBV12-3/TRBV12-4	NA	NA	CASSPKRNYGYTF	TGTGCCAGCAGCCCCAAGAGGAACTATGGCTACACCTTC
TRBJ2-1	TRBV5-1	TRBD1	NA	CASSLWTGGYNEQFF	TGCGCCAGCAGCTTGTGGACAGGGGGCTACAATGAGCAGTTCTTC
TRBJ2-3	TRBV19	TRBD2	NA	CASSISGTSADTQYF	TGTGCCAGTAGTATCTCCGGGACTAGCGCAGATACGCAGTATTTT
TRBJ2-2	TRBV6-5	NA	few	CASSYSPFANTGELFF	TGTGCCAGCAGTTACTCCCCGTTCGCGAACACCGGGGAGCTGTTTTTT
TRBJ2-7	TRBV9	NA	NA	CASSEGDTVYEQYF	TGTGCCAGCAGCGAGGGGGACACAGTTTACGAGCAGTACTTC
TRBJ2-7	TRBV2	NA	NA	CASEGVGQYF	TGTGCCAGCGAGGGAGTAGGGCAGTACTTC
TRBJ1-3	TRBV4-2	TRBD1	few	CASSLDRTLSGNTIYF	TGTGCCAGCAGCCTGGACAGGACGCTCTCTGGAAACACCATATATTTT
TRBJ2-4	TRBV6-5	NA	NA	CASSYSGDSTHIQYF	TGTGCCAGCAGTTACTCGGGGGACTCTACGCACATTCAGTACTTC
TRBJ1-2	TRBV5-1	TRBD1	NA	CASSYGQGSEGYTF	TGCGCCAGCAGTTATGGACAGGGATCCGAAGGCTACACCTTC
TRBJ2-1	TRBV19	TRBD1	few	CASSPTGNVRNEQFF	TGTGCCAGTAGTCCGACAGGGAACGTTCGTAATGAGCAGTTCTTC
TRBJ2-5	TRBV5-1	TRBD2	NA	CASSHGTSGGQETQYF	TGCGCCAGCAGCCATGGGACTAGCGGGGGGCAAGAGACCCAGTACTTC
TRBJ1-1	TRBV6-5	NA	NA	CASSYGRQTTEAFF	TGTGCCAGCAGTTACGGGCGACAGACCACTGAAGCTTTCTTT
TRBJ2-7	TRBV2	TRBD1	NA	CASTLRGQAYEQYF	TGTGCCAGCACCCTAAGGGGGCAAGCCTACGAGCAGTACTTC
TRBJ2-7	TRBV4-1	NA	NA	CASSQDSGQDSISYEQYF	TGCGCCAGCAGCCAAGATTCGGGCCAGGACAGCATATCCTACGAGCAGTACTTC
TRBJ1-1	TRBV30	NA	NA	CAWSYRVREAFF	TGTGCCTGGAGTTACAGGGTGCGTGAAGCTTTCTTT
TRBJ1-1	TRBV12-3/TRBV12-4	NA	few	CASRQTGFPEAFF	TGTGCCAGCAGGCAAACAGGTTTTCCTGAAGCTTTCTTT
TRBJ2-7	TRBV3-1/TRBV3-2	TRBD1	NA	CASSQDPQGVGEQYF	TGTGCCAGCAGCCAAGATCCCCAGGGGGTTGGAGAGCAGTACTTC
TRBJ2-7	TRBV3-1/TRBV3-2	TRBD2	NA	CASSQEGGGYEQYF	TGTGCCAGCAGCCAAGAAGGCGGGGGCTACGAGCAGTACTTC
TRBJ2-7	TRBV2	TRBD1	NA	CASSETQGWSYEQYF	TGTGCCAGCAGTGAAACACAGGGGTGGTCCTACGAGCAGTACTTC
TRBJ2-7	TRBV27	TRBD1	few	CASSLDGQEPYEQYF	TGTGCCAGCAGTTTAGATGGACAGGAACCCTACGAGCAGTACTTC
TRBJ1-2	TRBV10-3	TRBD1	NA	CAISEGARQGVGYTF	TGTGCCATCAGTGAGGGGGCGCGACAGGGTGTTGGCTACACCTTC
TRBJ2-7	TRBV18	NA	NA	CASSPPNPGNYEQYF	TGTGCCAGCTCACCACCCAATCCGGGTAACTACGAGCAGTACTTC
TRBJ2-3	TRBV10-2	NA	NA	CASSEPLSYSHDTQYF	TGCGCCAGCAGTGAGCCGCTTAGTTACAGCCACGATACGCAGTATTTT
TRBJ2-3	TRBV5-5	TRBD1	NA	CASSYTGTGLDTQYF	TGTGCCAGCAGCTACACCGGGACAGGGTTAGATACGCAGTATTTT
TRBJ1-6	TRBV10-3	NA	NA	CAISESGQFNNSPLHF	TGTGCCATCAGTGAGTCAGGACAGTTCAATAATTCACCCCTCCACTTT
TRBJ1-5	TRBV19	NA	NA	CASSIGPGWDQPQHF	TGTGCCAGTAGTATAGGACCGGGTTGGGATCAGCCCCAGCATTTT
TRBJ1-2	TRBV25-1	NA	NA	CASSEFTGNNYGYTF	TGTGCCAGCAGTGAATTCACAGGGAATAACTATGGCTACACCTTC
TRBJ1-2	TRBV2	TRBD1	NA	CASSDRGPGYTF	TGTGCCAGCAGTGACAGGGGGCCGGGCTACACCTTC
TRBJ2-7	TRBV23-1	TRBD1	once	CASSHRVDRDRGPYEQYF	TGCGCCAGCAGTCATCGGGTTGACCGGGACAGGGGCCCCTACGAGCAGTACTTC
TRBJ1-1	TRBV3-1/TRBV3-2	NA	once	CASSQDMGADTEAFF	TGTGCCAGCAGCCAAGATATGGGGGCTGACACTGAAGCTTTCTTT
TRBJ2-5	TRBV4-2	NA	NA	CASSQPLGGGNPETQYF	TGTGCCAGCAGCCAACCCCTTGGGGGGGGCAACCCAGAGACCCAGTACTTC
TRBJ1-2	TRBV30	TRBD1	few	CAWSPGTGYGYTF	TGTGCCTGGAGCCCCGGGACAGGGTATGGCTACACCTTC
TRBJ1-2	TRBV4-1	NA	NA	CASSQDQGSLFSYTF	TGCGCCAGCAGCCAAGATCAGGGCAGCCTTTTTAGCTACACCTTC
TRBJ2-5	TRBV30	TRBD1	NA	CAWSRGQGVSETQYF	TGTGCCTGGAGCCGAGGACAGGGGGTATCGGAGACCCAGTACTTC
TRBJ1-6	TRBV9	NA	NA	CASSVVGGNNSPLHF	TGTGCCAGCAGCGTAGTGGGAGGGAATAATTCACCCCTCCACTTT
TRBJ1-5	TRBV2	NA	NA	CASSRREAGNQPQHF	TGTGCCAGCAGTCGGCGGGAGGCTGGCAATCAGCCCCAGCATTTT
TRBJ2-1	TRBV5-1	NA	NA	CASSFPPGEAQIYNEQFF	TGCGCCAGCAGCTTTCCGCCTGGGGAGGCCCAAATCTACAATGAGCAGTTCTTC
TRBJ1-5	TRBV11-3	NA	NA	CASSRGDQPQHF	TGTGCCAGCAGTCGCGGTGATCAGCCCCAGCATTTT
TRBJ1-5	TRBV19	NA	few	CASSIPFVAGINQPQHF	TGTGCCAGTAGTATACCTTTCGTTGCGGGCATCAATCAGCCCCAGCATTTT
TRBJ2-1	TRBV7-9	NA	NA	CASSFSNEQFF	TGTGCCAGCAGCTTCTCGAATGAGCAGTTCTTC